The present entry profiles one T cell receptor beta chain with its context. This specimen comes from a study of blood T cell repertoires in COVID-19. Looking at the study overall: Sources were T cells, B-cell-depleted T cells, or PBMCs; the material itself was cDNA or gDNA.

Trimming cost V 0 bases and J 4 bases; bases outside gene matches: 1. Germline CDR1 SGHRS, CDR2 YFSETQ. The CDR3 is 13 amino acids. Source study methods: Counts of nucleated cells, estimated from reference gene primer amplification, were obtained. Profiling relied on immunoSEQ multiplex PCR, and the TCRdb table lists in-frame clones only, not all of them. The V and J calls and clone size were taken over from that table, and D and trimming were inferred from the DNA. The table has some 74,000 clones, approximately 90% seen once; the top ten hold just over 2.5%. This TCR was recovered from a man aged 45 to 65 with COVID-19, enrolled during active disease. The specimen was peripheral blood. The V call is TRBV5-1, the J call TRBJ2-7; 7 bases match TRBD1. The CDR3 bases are TGCGCCAGCAGCTTGGGGACAGGATACGAGCAGTACTTC. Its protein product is CASSLGTGYEQYF.